This T cell receptor (beta chain) was sequenced in a study of sequential checkpoint blockade in melanoma. Study overall: Arm A got nivolumab then ipilimumab; arm B the reverse, 1:1. Under 25 patients had tumor biopsies before treatment and at week 13. TCRβ was sequenced from DNA of 91 pretreatment tumors.

TCRdb keeps only in-frame clones here, not all; method: immunoSEQ multiplex PCR. Found here are thousands of clones, 26% of them singletons; the top ten hold roughly 9.8%. The treatment denotes: randomized to nivolumab then ipilimumab (arm A) or the reverse (arm B). The V end lost 2 bases, the J end lost 4 bases, and 13 bases lay between the germline ends. CDR3 size: 14 residues. Germline V gives CDR1 GTSNPN, CDR2 SVGIG (reference sequence). The specimen was tumor tissue (inferred from file names), collected from a patient given nivolumab and ipilimumab in sequence. This chain uses TRBV30 with TRBJ2-3; possible D gene TRBD2, 8 bases. The sequence derives from a human donor with melanoma. The CDR3 loop reads CAWSTGGGSDTQYF. The CDR3 DNA follows: TGTGCCTGGAGTACGGGAGGGGGCTCAGATACGCAGTATTTT.